One sample yielded the 3 T cell receptor beta chains listed below, sequenced in a study of tumor-infiltrating lymphocytes in primary liver carcinoma. Alongside blood RNA obtained from unsorted whole blood, germline DNA was also extracted. A primer in the constant region served to generate TCR beta cDNA from about 480 ng of total RNA. Nested multiplex PCR, run for three rounds with slightly modified ARM-PCR, yielded TCR beta libraries. Primers for the first two PCR rounds were TRBV1-TRBV30 forward primers and a C-beta reverse primer (around 10 cycles per round). TCRdb reprocessed the multiplex PCR reads with MiXCR, giving one entry per CDR3 protein. Of fewer than 400,000 distinct CDR3 sequences in the sample, over 55% were seen once. Material for sequencing was peripheral blood. The receptors here all came from a man aged 40-49 years with primary liver carcinoma and hepatitis B virus infection.

About this clonotype itself: At one boundary the junction diverges from the germline segment, which might be a read error. This chain joins TRBV5-5 and TRBJ2-4, with D perhaps matching TRBD1 or TRBD2 (6 bases each). Germline CDR1 SGHKS, CDR2 YYEKEE (reference sequence). There are 18 residues in the CDR3. As DNA, the CDR3 is TGTGCCAGCAACTTTGACGGGGGCGGGTCGATAGCCAAAAACATTCAATACTTC. Protein product: CASNFDGGGSIAKNIQYF.

V and J are TRBV6-1 and TRBJ2-6; unclear D gene. Trimming removed 0 bases at V and 5 bases at J, with 5 bases between. The CDR3 has 14 amino acids. The germline V gene encodes CDR1 MNHNS and CDR2 SASEGT. The CDR3 DNA is TGTGCCAGCAGTGAAGCGGTGAGGGCCAACGTCCTGACTTTC. Translating it yields CASSEAVRANVLTF.

CDR3 nucleotides: TGTGCCAGCACCTTGAGGACAGGCAACAATGAGCAGTTCTTC. Translated: CASTLRTGNNEQFF. The V gene is TRBV6-5, the J gene TRBJ2-1; 7 bases line up with TRBD1. Trimming took 7 bases from V and 5 from J; bases not matched to a gene: 8. The CDR3 runs to 14 residues. CDR1 and CDR2 from the germline V gene are MNHEY and SVGAGI.